A selection of T cell receptor beta chains follows, all from one sample in a study of blood T cell repertoires in COVID-19. Assay used: immunoSEQ multiplex PCR; TCRdb lists only in-frame clones, some missing. Of nearly 200,000 clones listed, roughly nine tenths are singletons. The sample was PBMCs or T cells enriched from blood (not recorded which). Every receptor here comes from a woman aged 18-29 years who had recovered from COVID-19. Both conserved end residues are part of each CDR3. D genes are given only for firm matches. Expanded clones are given a class, and other clones once, few, many or no size at all.

>-|TRBJ1-4|-|TRBV5-4
CASSYDSTANEKLFF
TGTGCCAGCAGCTACGACAGTACAGCTAATGAAAAACTGTTTTTT
>-|TRBJ2-7|TRBD1|TRBV7-2
CASSARDRASSYEQYF
TGTGCCAGCAGCGCCCGGGACAGGGCGAGCTCCTACGAGCAGTACTTC
>-|TRBJ1-1|-|TRBV6-5
CASSFRGTEAFF
TGTGCCAGCAGTTTTAGGGGCACTGAAGCTTTCTTT
>-|TRBJ1-3|TRBD1|TRBV7-6
CASSDEDRPSGNTIYF
TGTGCCAGCAGCGATGAGGACAGGCCCTCTGGAAACACCATATATTTT
>-|TRBJ1-3|-|TRBV28
CASLKVEDNTIYF
TGTGCCAGCCTCAAAGTTGAGGATAACACCATATATTTT
>-|TRBJ2-5|-|TRBV3-1/TRBV3-2
CASSQSSAASLYF
TGTGCCAGCAGCCAATCTTCGGCAGCGAGCTTGTACTTC
>-|TRBJ2-7|-|TRBV2
CATQGKKAYEQYF
TGTGCCACGCAGGGTAAGAAAGCCTACGAGCAGTACTTC
>once|TRBJ2-1|TRBD1|TRBV7-9
CASSFPDRGNEQFF
TGTGCCAGCAGCTTTCCCGACAGGGGCAATGAGCAGTTCTTC
>-|TRBJ2-1|-|TRBV27
CASSRGSGEQFF
TGTGCCAGCTCCAGGGGATCGGGTGAGCAGTTCTTC
>-|TRBJ1-2|-|TRBV6-5
CASSYGSMTSSGYTF
TGTGCCAGCAGTTACGGTAGTATGACATCTTCTGGCTACACCTTC
>-|TRBJ1-2|-|TRBV6-5
CASSQDSLHYGYTF
TGTGCCAGCAGTCAGGACAGTTTGCACTATGGCTACACCTTC
>-|TRBJ1-6|TRBD1|TRBV28
CASSATGDNSPLHF
TGTGCCAGCAGTGCGACAGGGGATAATTCACCCCTCCACTTT
>once|TRBJ1-2|TRBD1|TRBV5-1
CASSLDGTGWDGYTF
TGCGCCAGCAGCTTGGACGGGACAGGGTGGGATGGCTACACCTTC
>-|TRBJ2-7|-|TRBV6-1
CASSASGAGRGTSTFYEQYF
TGTGCCAGCAGTGCGAGTGGAGCCGGCAGGGGAACCTCAACTTTCTACGAGCAGTACTTC
>-|TRBJ1-2|-|TRBV5-4
CASSTGGGRNYGYTF
TGTGCCAGCAGCACGGGAGGCGGGAGGAACTATGGCTACACCTTC
>-|TRBJ2-3|TRBD2|TRBV18
CASSPPRGTSGDTQYF
TGTGCCAGCTCACCACCGAGGGGGACTAGCGGGGATACGCAGTATTTT
>-|TRBJ1-4|-|TRBV5-1
CASSQTGIGEKLFF
TGCGCCAGCAGTCAGACAGGTATCGGTGAAAAACTGTTTTTT
>-|TRBJ2-5|-|TRBV20-1
CSASSRTFQGTQYF
TGCAGTGCTAGTAGCAGAACCTTCCAGGGGACCCAGTACTTC
>few|TRBJ1-1|TRBD1|TRBV2
CASNEGTGALMGEAFF
TGTGCCAGCAACGAGGGGACAGGGGCGCTCATGGGGGAAGCTTTCTTT
>-|TRBJ2-1|TRBD2|TRBV27
CASSSGLAGRNEQFF
TGTGCCAGCAGTTCGGGACTAGCGGGGCGGAATGAGCAGTTCTTC
>-|TRBJ1-1|-|TRBV5-5
CASSRTGGNTEAFF
TGTGCCAGCAGCCGCACAGGTGGGAACACTGAAGCTTTCTTT
>-|TRBJ2-1|-|TRBV6-2/TRBV6-3
CASSFSLGSYNEQFF
TGTGCCAGCAGTTTCAGTCTTGGCTCCTACAATGAGCAGTTCTTC
>-|TRBJ2-7|TRBD1|TRBV13
CASSLGQGAYEQYF
TGTGCCAGCAGCTTGGGACAGGGCGCCTACGAGCAGTACTTC
>-|TRBJ1-2|-|TRBV19
CASSIGDSANYGYTF
TGTGCCAGTAGTATAGGAGACAGTGCTAACTATGGCTACACCTTC
>-|TRBJ1-1|-|TRBV2
CASSAMQQGSNTEAFF
TGTGCCAGCTCCGCGATGCAACAGGGTAGTAACACTGAAGCTTTCTTT
>-|TRBJ1-5|-|TRBV6-1
CASSEELVGSNQPQHF
TGTGCCAGCAGTGAAGAGTTGGTGGGCAGCAATCAGCCCCAGCATTTT
>-|TRBJ2-6|TRBD1|TRBV7-9
CASSEGQHFGANVLTF
TGTGCCAGCAGCGAGGGACAGCACTTCGGGGCCAACGTCCTGACTTTC
>once|TRBJ2-1|-|TRBV4-1
CASSTLAQGREQFF
TGCGCCAGCAGCACCCTGGCTCAGGGTCGTGAGCAGTTCTTC
>-|TRBJ2-7|-|TRBV27
CASSPRQVFYEQYF
TGTGCCAGCAGTCCTAGACAGGTTTTCTACGAGCAGTACTTC
>once|TRBJ2-3|TRBD2|TRBV27
CASSSLLFSGGVPDTQYF
TGTGCCAGCAGTTCCCTACTCTTTAGCGGGGGGGTTCCAGATACGCAGTATTTT
>-|TRBJ1-5|-|TRBV7-2
CASSPGAGNQPQHF
TGTGCCAGCAGCCCAGGGGCAGGGAATCAGCCCCAGCATTTT
>-|TRBJ1-2|-|TRBV29-1
CSVDNRHSNYGYTF
TGCAGCGTTGATAACAGACATTCTAACTATGGCTACACCTTC
>-|TRBJ2-4|-|TRBV16
CASSETAHSGAKNIQYF
TGTGCCAGCAGCGAAACTGCGCACTCGGGGGCCAAAAACATTCAGTACTTC
>-|TRBJ1-2|TRBD1|TRBV6-6
CASSGQQPYGYTF
TGTGCCAGTTCGGGACAGCAACCCTATGGCTACACCTTC
>-|TRBJ2-3|-|TRBV5-5
CASSVPQGLGTDTQYF
TGTGCCAGCAGCGTACCACAGGGTTTAGGGACAGATACGCAGTATTTT
>once|TRBJ1-2|TRBD1|TRBV28
CASSSPTGRGYGYTF
TGTGCCAGCAGTTCACCGACAGGGCGAGGCTATGGCTACACCTTC
>-|TRBJ2-4|TRBD2|TRBV2
CASTEGQGGNIQYF
TGTGCCAGCACCGAGGGGCAGGGAGGGAACATTCAGTACTTC
>-|TRBJ1-2|-|TRBV28
CASSSGYGYTF
TGTGCCAGCAGTTCAGGGTATGGCTACACCTTC
>-|TRBJ1-3|-|TRBV18
CASSRDTSGNTIYF
TGTGCCAGCTCAAGGGACACCTCTGGAAACACCATATATTTT
>few|TRBJ2-2|TRBD2|TRBV11-2
CASSFLTSGGAGELFF
TGTGCCAGCAGCTTCCTGACTAGCGGGGGGGCCGGGGAGCTGTTTTTT
>few|TRBJ2-1|-|TRBV9
CASSPRTVPREQFF
TGTGCCAGCAGTCCCCGCACAGTTCCGCGAGAGCAGTTCTTC